This T cell receptor beta chain was found in a study of CD8+CD57+ T cells in acquired aplastic anemia. Across the whole study: An average of 3.2 ug of DNA was obtained from sorted CD4+ and CD8+ cells.

The CDR3 contains 17 residues. The ends lost 7 bases at V and 4 bases at J; junction bases unmatched: 18. Germline CDR1 reads MNHNS; CDR2 reads SASEGT. On this clonotype: Its antigen is currently unknown. No conserved phenylalanine or tryptophan is present at the end of the CDR3, so a read error is the likely explanation.

The study, taken as a whole, reports: Simpson's diversity of CD8+ cells was not significantly different in patients compared with controls. There were twenty-nine CD8+ CDR3 sequences that occurred in both patients and controls.

Genomic DNA, the template, was used for profiling of the TCR beta VDJ and CDR3. TCRdb called the reads again in MiXCR, with one record for every CDR3 protein. The sample records 450,000 to 550,000 distinct CDR3 sequences, approximately 33% being singletons. Whoever was chosen for sequencing had shown CD8+CD57+ cell expansion by flow cytometry. The diagnosis in all patients was severe acquired aplastic anemia. The sample comprised sorted CD4+, CD8+, or CD8+CD57+ T cells (not recorded which) from PBMCs. This chain links TRBV6-1 with TRBJ1-2; 7 nucleotides match TRBD1. This TCR was recovered from a human donor with aplastic anemia. CDR3 sequence (DNA): TGTGCCAGCACCACTAAACCACCGGGACAGAGGATCTATGGCTACACCCTC. It specifies CASTTKPPGQRIYGYTL.